Listed below are T cell receptor beta chains from one sample, sequenced in a study of T cell responses to AZD1222 COVID-19 vaccine. Generated by immunoSEQ multiplex PCR, the TCRdb table keeps only in-frame clones and is missing some. The sample lists tens of thousands of clones, roughly 90% occurring once. Sequencing used peripheral blood, obtained on day 0 of AZD1222 vaccination. Source of these receptors: an adult in good health. CDR3s include the opening cysteine and the closing phenylalanine or tryptophan. The D gene is left open where the match is weak. Expanded clones are given a class, and other clones once, few, many or no size at all.

J gene | D gene | V gene | clone size | CDR3 protein | CDR3 DNA
TRBJ2-7 | - | TRBV28 | - | CASSLSGSSTYEQYF | TGTGCCAGCAGTTTAAGCGGCAGCTCTACCTACGAGCAGTACTTC
TRBJ2-3 | TRBD2 | TRBV28 | once | CASSPAGRGGSTDTQYF | TGTGCCAGCAGTCCCGCGGGGCGGGGGGGTAGCACAGATACGCAGTATTTT
TRBJ1-1 | - | TRBV12-3/TRBV12-4 | - | CASSLRTEAFF | TGTGCCAGCAGCCTAAGGACTGAAGCTTTCTTT
TRBJ1-2 | - | TRBV14 | - | CASSQVSVRGYTF | TGTGCCAGCAGCCAAGTATCCGTACGTGGCTACACCTTC
TRBJ2-5 | - | TRBV7-6 | - | CASSLVGQETQYF | TGTGCCAGCAGCTTAGTGGGCCAAGAGACCCAGTACTTC
TRBJ2-5 | - | TRBV5-1 | few | CASTGLVQETQYF | TGCGCCAGCACGGGACTGGTCCAAGAGACCCAGTACTTC
TRBJ1-1 | - | TRBV3-1/TRBV3-2 | - | CASSPSDRSTEAFF | TGTGCCAGCAGCCCCTCCGACAGGTCCACTGAAGCTTTCTTT
TRBJ2-1 | TRBD1 | TRBV19 | - | CASRARDRANNEQFF | TGTGCCAGTAGGGCACGAGACAGGGCTAACAATGAGCAGTTCTTC
TRBJ2-7 | - | TRBV28 | - | CASRVDGEQYF | TGTGCCAGCCGGGTTGACGGCGAGCAGTACTTC
TRBJ2-5 | - | TRBV9 | - | CASSLGEQETQYF | TGTGCCAGCAGCCTGGGGGAACAAGAGACCCAGTACTTC
TRBJ1-2 | TRBD1 | TRBV10-1 | - | CASRRQGHYGYTF | TGCGCCAGCAGGAGACAGGGGCACTATGGCTACACCTTC
TRBJ1-2 | TRBD1 | TRBV5-8 | - | CASSVGWQGANYGYTF | TGTGCCAGCAGCGTGGGGTGGCAGGGGGCCAACTATGGCTACACCTTC
TRBJ1-3 | - | TRBV7-2 | - | CASSSSVQAYSGNTIYF | TGTGCCAGCAGCTCTAGTGTACAGGCGTACTCTGGAAACACCATATATTTT
TRBJ2-3 | - | TRBV9 | - | CASSVESGADTQYF | TGTGCCAGCAGCGTAGAATCGGGGGCAGATACGCAGTATTTT
TRBJ1-2 | - | TRBV7-9 | - | CASSRTREPYGYTF | TGTGCCAGCAGCCGGACACGCGAACCCTATGGCTACACCTTC
TRBJ2-1 | TRBD2 | TRBV6-5 | - | CASRLAGGSYNEQFF | TGTGCCAGCAGACTAGCGGGGGGCTCCTACAATGAGCAGTTCTTC
TRBJ1-5 | - | TRBV2 | - | CASSGGPNQPQHF | TGTGCCAGCAGCGGAGGACCCAATCAGCCCCAGCATTTT
TRBJ1-2 | TRBD1 | TRBV5-4 | - | CAGTRQGNNYGYTF | TGTGCCGGAACAAGACAGGGGAATAACTATGGCTACACCTTC
TRBJ1-5 | - | TRBV19 | once | CASRWDRVSNQPQHF | TGTGCCAGTAGATGGGACCGAGTTAGCAATCAGCCCCAGCATTTT
TRBJ1-5 | - | TRBV4-3 | once | CASSQGKGTQPQHF | TGCGCCAGCAGCCAAGGCAAGGGCACTCAGCCCCAGCATTTT
TRBJ1-5 | - | TRBV15 | few | CATSRANRAGQPQHF | TGTGCCACCAGCAGAGCTAACAGGGCGGGTCAGCCCCAGCATTTT
TRBJ1-1 | - | TRBV29-1 | few | CSVDTGDPIF | TGCAGCGTTGATACGGGGGATCCGATCTTT
TRBJ1-1 | - | TRBV6-5 | - | CASSYSMGAYATEAFF | TGTGCCAGCAGTTACTCAATGGGGGCCTACGCCACTGAAGCTTTCTTT
TRBJ2-7 | TRBD1 | TRBV13 | - | CASSLQLRSHGGTGSYEQYF | TGTGCCAGCAGCTTACAACTCAGAAGCCACGGCGGGACAGGATCGTACGAGCAGTACTTC
TRBJ1-1 | - | TRBV7-2 | - | CASSLIHTEAFF | TGTGCCAGCAGCTTAATCCACACTGAAGCTTTCTTT
TRBJ1-3 | - | TRBV2 | - | CASSERDTSGNTIYF | TGTGCCAGCAGTGAAAGGGACACCTCTGGAAACACCATATATTTT
TRBJ1-3 | - | TRBV7-2 | - | CASSLDPGRNTIYF | TGTGCCAGCAGCTTAGATCCGGGTCGAAACACCATATATTTT
TRBJ2-2 | TRBD2 | TRBV5-1 | - | CASSLVGPAASGATGELFF | TGCGCCAGCAGCTTGGTGGGACCTGCGGCTAGCGGTGCGACCGGGGAGCTGTTTTTT
TRBJ1-1 | - | TRBV6-1 | - | CASSEAATEAFF | TGTGCCAGCAGTGAAGCGGCCACTGAAGCTTTCTTT
TRBJ2-3 | TRBD2 | TRBV18 | - | CASSPRSGSETDTQYF | TGTGCCAGCTCACCACGGAGCGGGAGTGAAACAGATACGCAGTATTTT
TRBJ2-2 | TRBD1 | TRBV24-1 | - | CATSGTGDTGELFF | TGTGCCACCAGTGGGACAGGGGACACCGGGGAGCTGTTTTTT
TRBJ1-4 | TRBD1 | TRBV6-5 | - | CASRRFQGDEKLFF | TGTGCCAGCAGAAGATTCCAGGGGGATGAAAAACTGTTTTTT
TRBJ1-4 | - | TRBV6-5 | - | CASRPRGGNEKLFF | TGTGCCAGCAGACCCCGCGGGGGTAATGAAAAACTGTTTTTT